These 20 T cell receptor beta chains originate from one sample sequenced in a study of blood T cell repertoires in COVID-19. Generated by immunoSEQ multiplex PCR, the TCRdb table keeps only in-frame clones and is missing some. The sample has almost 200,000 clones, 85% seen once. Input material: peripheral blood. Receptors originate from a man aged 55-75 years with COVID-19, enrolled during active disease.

CDR3 sequence reads: CASSSTGFSYEQYF. The CDR3 DNA reads as TGTGCCAGCAGCTCAACAGGGTTCTCCTACGAGCAGTACTTC. V usage is TRBV28 and J usage is TRBJ2-7; D might be TRBD1 (6 bases). This CDR3 has 14 amino acids. Germline V gives CDR1 MDHEN, CDR2 SYDVKM. V lost 6 bases to trimming and J lost 0 bases, with 12 bases between them.

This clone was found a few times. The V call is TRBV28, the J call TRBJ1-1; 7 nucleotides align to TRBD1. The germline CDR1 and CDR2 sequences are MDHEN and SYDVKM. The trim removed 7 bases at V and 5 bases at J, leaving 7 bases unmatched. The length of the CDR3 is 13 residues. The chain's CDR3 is CASIKTGRTEAFF. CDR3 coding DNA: TGTGCCAGCATTAAGACAGGGAGGACTGAAGCTTTCTTT.

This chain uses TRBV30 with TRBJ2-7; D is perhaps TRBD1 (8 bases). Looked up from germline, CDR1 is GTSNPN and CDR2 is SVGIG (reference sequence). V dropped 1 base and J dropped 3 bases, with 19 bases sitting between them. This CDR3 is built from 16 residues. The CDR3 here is CAWSAPRTGTNYEQYF. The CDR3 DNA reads TGTGCCTGGAGTGCCCCCAGGACAGGGACTAACTACGAGCAGTACTTC.

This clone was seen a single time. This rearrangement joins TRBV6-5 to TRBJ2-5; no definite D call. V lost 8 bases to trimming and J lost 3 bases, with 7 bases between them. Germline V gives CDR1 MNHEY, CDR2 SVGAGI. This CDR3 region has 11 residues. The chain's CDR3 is CASVTEETQYF. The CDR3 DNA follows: TGTGCCAGCGTTACGGAAGAGACCCAGTACTTC.

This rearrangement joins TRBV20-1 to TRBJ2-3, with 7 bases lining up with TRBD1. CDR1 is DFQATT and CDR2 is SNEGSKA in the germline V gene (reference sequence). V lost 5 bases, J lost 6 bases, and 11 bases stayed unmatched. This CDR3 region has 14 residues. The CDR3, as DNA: TGCAGTGCTGGTGGGGGACAGCTCTTGGATACGCAGTATTTT. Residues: CSAGGGQLLDTQYF.

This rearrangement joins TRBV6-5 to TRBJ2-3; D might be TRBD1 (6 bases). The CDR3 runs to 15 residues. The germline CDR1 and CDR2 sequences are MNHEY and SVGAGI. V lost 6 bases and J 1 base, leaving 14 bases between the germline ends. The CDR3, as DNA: TGTGCCAGCAGCTACAAGGGGGAAGGCACAGATACGCAGTATTTT. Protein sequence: CASSYKGEGTDTQYF.

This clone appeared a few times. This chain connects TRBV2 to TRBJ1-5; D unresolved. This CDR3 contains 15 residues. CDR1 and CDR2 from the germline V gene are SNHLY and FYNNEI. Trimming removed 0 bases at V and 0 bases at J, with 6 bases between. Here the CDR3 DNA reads TGTGCCAGCAGTGAAGCAGAGTTTAGCAATCAGCCCCAGCATTTT. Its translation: CASSEAEFSNQPQHF.

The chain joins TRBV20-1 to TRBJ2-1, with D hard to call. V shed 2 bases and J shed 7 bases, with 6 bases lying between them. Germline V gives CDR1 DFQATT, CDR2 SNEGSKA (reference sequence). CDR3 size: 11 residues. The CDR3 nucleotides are TGCAGTGCTAGAAACGGTAATGAGCAGTTCTTC. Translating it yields CSARNGNEQFF.

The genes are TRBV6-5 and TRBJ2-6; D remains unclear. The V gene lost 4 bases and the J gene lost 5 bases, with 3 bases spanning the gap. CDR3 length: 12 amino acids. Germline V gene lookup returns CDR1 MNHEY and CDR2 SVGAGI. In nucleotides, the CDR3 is TGTGCCAGCAGTTTAAGGGCCAACGTCCTGACTTTC. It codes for CASSLRANVLTF.

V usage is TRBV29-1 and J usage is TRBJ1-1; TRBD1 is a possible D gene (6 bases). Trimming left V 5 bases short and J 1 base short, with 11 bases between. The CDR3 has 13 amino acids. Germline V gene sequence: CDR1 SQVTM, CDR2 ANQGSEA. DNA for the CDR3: TGCAGCGTTTCACAGGGCCCGAACACTGAAGCTTTCTTT. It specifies CSVSQGPNTEAFF.

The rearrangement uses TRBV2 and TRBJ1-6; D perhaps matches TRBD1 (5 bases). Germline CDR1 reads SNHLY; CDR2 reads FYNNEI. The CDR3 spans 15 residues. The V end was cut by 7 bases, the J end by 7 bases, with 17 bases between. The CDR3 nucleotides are TGTGCCAGCAAAGCGGGGGGGTTAGGAAATTCACCCCTCCACTTT. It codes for CASKAGGLGNSPLHF.

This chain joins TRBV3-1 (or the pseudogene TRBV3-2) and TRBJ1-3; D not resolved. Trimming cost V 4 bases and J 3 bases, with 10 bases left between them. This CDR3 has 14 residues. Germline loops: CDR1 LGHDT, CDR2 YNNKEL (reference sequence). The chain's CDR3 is CASSPLNSGNTIYF. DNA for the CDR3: TGTGCCAGCAGCCCGCTGAACAGTGGAAACACCATATATTTT.

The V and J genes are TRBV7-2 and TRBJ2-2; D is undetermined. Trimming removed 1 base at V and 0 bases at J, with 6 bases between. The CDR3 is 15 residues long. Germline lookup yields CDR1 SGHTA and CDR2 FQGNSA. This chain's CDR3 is CASSLEATNTGELFF. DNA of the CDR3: TGTGCCAGCAGCTTAGAAGCGACGAACACCGGGGAGCTGTTTTTT. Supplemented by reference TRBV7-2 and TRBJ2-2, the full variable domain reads GAGVSQSPSNKVTEKGKDVELRCDPISGHTALYWYRQSLGQGLEFLIYFQGNSAPDKSGLPSDRFSAERTGGSVSTLTIQRTQQEDSAVYLCASSLEATNTGELFFGEGSRLTVL.

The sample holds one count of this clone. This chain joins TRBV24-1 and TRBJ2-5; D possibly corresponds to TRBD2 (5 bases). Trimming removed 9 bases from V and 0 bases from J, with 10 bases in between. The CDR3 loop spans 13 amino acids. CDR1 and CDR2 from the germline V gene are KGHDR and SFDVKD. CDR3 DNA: TGTGCCACCTCGTCGGGATACCAAGAGACCCAGTACTTC. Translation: CATSSGYQETQYF.

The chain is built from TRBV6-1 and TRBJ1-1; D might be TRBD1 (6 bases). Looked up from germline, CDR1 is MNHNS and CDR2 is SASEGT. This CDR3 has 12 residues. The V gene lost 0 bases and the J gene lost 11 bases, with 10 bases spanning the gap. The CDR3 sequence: CASSEAGQWAFF. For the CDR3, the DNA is TGTGCCAGCAGTGAAGCCGGACAGTGGGCTTTCTTT.

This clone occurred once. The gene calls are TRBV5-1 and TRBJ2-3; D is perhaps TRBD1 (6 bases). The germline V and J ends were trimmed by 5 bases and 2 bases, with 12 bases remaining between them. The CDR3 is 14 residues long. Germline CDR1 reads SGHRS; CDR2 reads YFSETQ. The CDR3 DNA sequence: TGCGCCAGCAGAAACAGGGTGCTCACAGATACGCAGTATTTT. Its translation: CASRNRVLTDTQYF.

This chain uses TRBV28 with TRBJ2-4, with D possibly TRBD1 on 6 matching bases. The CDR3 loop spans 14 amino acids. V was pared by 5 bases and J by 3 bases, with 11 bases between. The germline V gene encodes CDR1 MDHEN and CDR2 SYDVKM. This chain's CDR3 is CASSARDIKNIQYF. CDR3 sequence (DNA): TGTGCCAGCAGTGCCCGGGACATCAAAAACATTCAGTACTTC.

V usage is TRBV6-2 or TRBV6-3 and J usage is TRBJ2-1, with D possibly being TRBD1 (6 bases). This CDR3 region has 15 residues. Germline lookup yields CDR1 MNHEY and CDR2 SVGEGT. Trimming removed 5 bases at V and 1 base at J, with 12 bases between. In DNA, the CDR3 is TGTGCCAGCAGTAGAACAGGGTTATCCTACAATGAGCAGTTCTTC. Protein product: CASSRTGLSYNEQFF.

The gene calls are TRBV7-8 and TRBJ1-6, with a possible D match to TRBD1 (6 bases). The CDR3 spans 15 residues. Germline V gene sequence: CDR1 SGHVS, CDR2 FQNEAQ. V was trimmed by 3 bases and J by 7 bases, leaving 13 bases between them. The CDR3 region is CASSFMGGQNSPLHF. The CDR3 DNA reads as TGTGCCAGCAGCTTCATGGGGGGGCAAAATTCACCCCTCCACTTT.

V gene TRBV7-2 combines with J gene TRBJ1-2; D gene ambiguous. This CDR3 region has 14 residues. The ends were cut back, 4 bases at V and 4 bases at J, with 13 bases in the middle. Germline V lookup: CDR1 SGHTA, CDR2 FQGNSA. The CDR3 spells CASSSAYSSYGYTF. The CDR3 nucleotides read TGTGCCAGCAGCTCCGCTTATTCCAGCTATGGCTACACCTTC.